This TCR beta chain appears in the sequencing data of a study of blood T cell repertoires in COVID-19. Germline lookup yields CDR1 SGHAT and CDR2 FQNNGV. This CDR3 comprises 15 residues. J lost 3 bases, V lost 4 bases, and 6 bases had no gene match. TCRdb's table, derived via immunoSEQ multiplex PCR, lists solely in-frame clones and lacks some. The sample has fewer than 250,000 clones, approximately 85% seen once; the top ten hold approximately 8.1%. The chain combines TRBV11-2 with TRBJ1-5; 7 nucleotides line up with TRBD1. This clonotype originated in a woman aged 50 to 60 with active or convalescent COVID-19. The sample consisted of peripheral blood. The CDR3 sequence: CASSSRGAVNQPQHF. The CDR3 DNA reads TGTGCCAGCAGCTCCAGGGGGGCAGTCAATCAGCCCCAGCATTTT.